This is a list of T cell receptor beta chains from one sample in a study of blood T cell repertoires in COVID-19. Libraries were prepared by immunoSEQ multiplex PCR; TCRdb keeps only in-frame clonotypes and omits some of them. The sample consists of approximately 360,000 clones, approximately 88% of them appearing once. Sequencing was done on a sample of peripheral blood. The origin of the receptors is a man in his forties with acute or convalescent COVID-19. CDR3s include the opening cysteine and the closing phenylalanine or tryptophan. A D gene is named only where the DNA matches it firmly. Expanded clones get a size class; other rows say once, few or many, or leave the size out.

CDR3 length,V gene,J gene,D gene,clone size,CDR3 protein,CDR3 DNA
16,TRBV5-1,TRBJ1-1,TRBD1,-,CASSLGLDRVSTEAFF,TGCGCCAGCAGCTTGGGATTGGACAGGGTGTCCACTGAAGCTTTCTTT
14,TRBV27,TRBJ2-7,TRBD1,-,CASTRTGRTYEQYF,TGTGCCAGCACCCGGACAGGGCGGACCTACGAGCAGTACTTC
15,TRBV7-9,TRBJ2-7,-,-,CASSLGGLLSDEQYF,TGTGCCAGCAGCTTAGGGGGGCTTCTCTCCGACGAGCAGTACTTC
15,TRBV4-1,TRBJ1-3,-,-,CASSQRRVTGNTIYF,TGCGCCAGCAGCCAACGCAGGGTCACTGGAAACACCATATATTTT
17,TRBV7-8,TRBJ2-1,TRBD2,-,CASSLVLGGGSINEQFF,TGTGCCAGCAGCTTAGTGCTAGGCGGGGGGTCGATAAATGAGCAGTTCTTC
10,TRBV25-1,TRBJ1-1,-,-,CASQGFATFF,TGTGCCAGTCAGGGGTTCGCAACTTTCTTT
15,TRBV10-1,TRBJ2-3,TRBD2,-,CASSGLAGGTDTQYF,TGCGCCAGCAGTGGTCTAGCGGGGGGCACAGATACGCAGTATTTT
15,TRBV6-5,TRBJ2-7,-,once,CASSYLPTVDYEQYF,TGTGCCAGCAGTTACCTACCGACAGTCGATTACGAGCAGTACTTC
13,TRBV28,TRBJ2-7,TRBD2,-,CASNVAGTYEQYF,TGTGCCAGCAATGTAGCGGGGACCTACGAGCAGTACTTC
13,TRBV5-1,TRBJ1-6,-,many,CASRLVQDSPLHF,TGCGCCAGCCGGTTAGTTCAGGATTCACCCCTCCACTTT
12,TRBV5-1,TRBJ1-2,-,-,CASSLDSYGYTF,TGCGCCAGCAGCTTGGACAGCTATGGCTACACCTTC
14,TRBV9,TRBJ1-2,-,-,CASSVESRGDGYTF,TGTGCCAGCAGCGTAGAAAGCAGGGGTGATGGCTACACCTTC
15,TRBV6-5,TRBJ1-1,-,-,CASSSQQVLRTEAFF,TGTGCCAGCAGTTCTCAACAGGTTCTGAGGACTGAAGCTTTCTTT
15,TRBV30,TRBJ1-6,-,-,CAWSVRSSYNSPLHF,TGTGCCTGGAGTGTAAGGAGCTCCTATAATTCACCCCTCCACTTT
15,TRBV3-1/TRBV3-2,TRBJ1-5,-,-,CASSHQGRGDQPQHF,TGTGCCAGCAGCCACCAAGGCCGGGGTGATCAGCCCCAGCATTTT
13,TRBV10-3,TRBJ1-2,TRBD1,-,CAIRETGDYGYTF,TGTGCCATCCGCGAGACAGGGGACTATGGCTACACCTTC
11,TRBV12-3/TRBV12-4,TRBJ2-3,-,-,CASSRQDTQYF,TGTGCCAGCAGCCGACAGGATACGCAGTATTTT
14,TRBV3-1/TRBV3-2,TRBJ1-1,-,once,CASSQLSGNTEAFF,TGTGCCAGCAGCCAACTTTCAGGGAACACTGAAGCTTTCTTT
13,TRBV7-3,TRBJ2-2,-,-,CASTETVTGELFF,TGTGCCAGCACCGAAACGGTCACCGGGGAGCTGTTTTTT
14,TRBV5-1,TRBJ1-3,-,-,CASSPAGVGNTIYF,TGCGCCAGCAGCCCCGCCGGGGTTGGAAACACCATATATTTT
14,TRBV9,TRBJ2-5,TRBD1,-,CASSVHRGKGTQYF,TGTGCCAGCAGCGTTCACAGGGGGAAAGGGACCCAGTACTTC
15,TRBV2,TRBJ1-2,-,-,CASTIDSTHNYGYTF,TGTGCCAGCACCATAGACAGCACCCATAACTATGGCTACACCTTC
15,TRBV11-2,TRBJ2-2,TRBD2,-,CASSSGTINTGELFF,TGTGCCAGCAGCTCGGGGACTATTAACACCGGGGAGCTGTTTTTT
13,TRBV29-1,TRBJ1-1,-,-,CSATPEGDTEAFF,TGCAGCGCCACTCCTGAGGGGGACACTGAAGCTTTCTTT
12,TRBV19,TRBJ1-1,-,-,CASSFRGTEAFF,TGTGCCAGTAGTTTCCGGGGGACTGAAGCTTTCTTT
14,TRBV6-6,TRBJ1-2,TRBD1,-,CASSSGTVDYGYTF,TGTGCCAGCAGCTCCGGGACAGTCGACTATGGCTACACCTTC
16,TRBV11-2,TRBJ1-4,-,-,CASSFKQGVISEKLFF,TGTGCCAGCAGCTTTAAACAGGGTGTTATCAGTGAAAAACTGTTTTTT
16,TRBV6-1,TRBJ1-5,TRBD1,once,CASSDLINRGYQPQHF,TGTGCCAGCAGTGACCTAATTAACAGGGGATATCAGCCCCAGCATTTT
16,TRBV9,TRBJ1-4,TRBD1,-,CASSVAGQGANEKLFF,TGTGCCAGCAGCGTAGCCGGACAGGGGGCTAATGAAAAACTGTTTTTT
13,TRBV6-5,TRBJ1-1,-,-,CASSFNGVGEAFF,TGTGCCAGCAGTTTCAACGGGGTGGGTGAAGCTTTCTTT
19,TRBV4-1,TRBJ2-2,-,-,CASSQLTGGRMGATGELFF,TGCGCCAGCAGCCAATTGACCGGGGGACGAATGGGAGCCACCGGGGAGCTGTTTTTT
16,TRBV6-2/TRBV6-3,TRBJ2-1,-,-,CASSYTIAAYYNEQFF,TGTGCCAGCAGTTACACTATAGCGGCGTACTACAATGAGCAGTTCTTC
16,TRBV4-2,TRBJ2-7,TRBD2,-,CASSQEPLAGPYEQYF,TGTGCCAGCAGCCAAGAGCCCCTAGCGGGACCTTACGAGCAGTACTTC
12,TRBV11-2,TRBJ1-1,-,-,CASTPGRERAFF,TGTGCCAGCACCCCTGGCAGGGAAAGAGCTTTCTTT
17,TRBV5-6,TRBJ1-6,TRBD1,-,CASSNTGQGFYNSPLHF,TGTGCCAGCAGCAACACGGGACAGGGATTCTATAATTCACCCCTCCACTTT
15,TRBV18,TRBJ1-2,-,-,CASSPFTGTGYGYTF,TGTGCCAGCTCACCGTTTACAGGGACGGGCTATGGCTACACCTTC
17,TRBV10-3,TRBJ2-6,TRBD2,-,CAISVSSGRAGANVLTF,TGTGCCATCAGTGTATCTAGCGGGAGAGCTGGGGCCAACGTCCTGACTTTC
14,TRBV10-3,TRBJ2-1,-,-,CAISPRSSYNEQFF,TGTGCCATCAGTCCCCGGAGCTCCTACAATGAGCAGTTCTTC
16,TRBV27,TRBJ2-2,-,-,CASRDRPTFIPGELFF,TGTGCCAGCAGAGACAGGCCTACGTTTATCCCCGGGGAGCTGTTTTTT
15,TRBV27,TRBJ1-3,-,-,CASSSLGGPGNTIYF,TGTGCCAGCAGTTCCCTCGGGGGGCCGGGAAACACCATATATTTT
15,TRBV5-1,TRBJ1-1,-,-,CASSKRAGDLTEAFF,TGCGCCAGCAGCAAGCGTGCAGGGGATTTGACTGAAGCTTTCTTT
15,TRBV10-3,TRBJ2-7,-,-,CATAREGMISYEQYF,TGTGCCACCGCTCGTGAGGGAATGATTAGCTACGAGCAGTACTTC
13,TRBV11-2,TRBJ1-2,-,-,CASSPQEGYGYTF,TGTGCCAGCAGCCCCCAGGAGGGCTATGGCTACACCTTC
15,TRBV7-9,TRBJ2-1,TRBD2,-,CASIQTSGVYNEQFF,TGTGCCAGCATTCAGACTAGCGGGGTTTACAATGAGCAGTTCTTC
13,TRBV6-5,TRBJ1-2,-,-,CASSPREDRGYTF,TGTGCCAGCAGTCCGAGGGAGGATCGCGGCTACACCTTC